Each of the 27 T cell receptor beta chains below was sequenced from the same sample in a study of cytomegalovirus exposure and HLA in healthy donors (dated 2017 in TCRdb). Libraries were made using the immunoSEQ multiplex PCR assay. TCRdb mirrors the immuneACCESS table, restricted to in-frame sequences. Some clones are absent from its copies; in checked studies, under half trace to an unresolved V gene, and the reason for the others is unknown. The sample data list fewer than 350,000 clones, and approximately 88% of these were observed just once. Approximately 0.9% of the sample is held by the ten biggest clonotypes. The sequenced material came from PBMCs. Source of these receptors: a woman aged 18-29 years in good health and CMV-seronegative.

As DNA, the CDR3 is TGTGCCAGCAGCGTAGGGCGGGGGGAGACCCAGTACTTC. Protein sequence: CASSVGRGETQYF. The genes are TRBV9 and TRBJ2-5; 7 bases agree with TRBD2. The CDR3 is 13 residues long. Germline values: CDR1 SGDLS, CDR2 YYNGEE. The V and J ends lost 0 bases and 5 bases, in that order; junction bases with no gene match: 1.

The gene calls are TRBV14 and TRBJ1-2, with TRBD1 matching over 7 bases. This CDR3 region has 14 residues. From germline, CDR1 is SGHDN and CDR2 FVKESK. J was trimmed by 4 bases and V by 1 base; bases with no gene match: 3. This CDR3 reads CASSQGTGFYGYTF. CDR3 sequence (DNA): TGTGCCAGCAGCCAAGGGACAGGATTCTATGGCTACACCTTC.

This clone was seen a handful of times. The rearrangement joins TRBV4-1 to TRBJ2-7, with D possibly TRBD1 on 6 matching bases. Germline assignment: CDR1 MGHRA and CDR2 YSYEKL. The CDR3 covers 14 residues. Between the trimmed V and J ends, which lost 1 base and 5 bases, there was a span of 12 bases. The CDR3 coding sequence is TGCGCCAGCAGCCAAGTTGGTCAGGGGAACGAGCAGTACTTC. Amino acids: CASSQVGQGNEQYF.

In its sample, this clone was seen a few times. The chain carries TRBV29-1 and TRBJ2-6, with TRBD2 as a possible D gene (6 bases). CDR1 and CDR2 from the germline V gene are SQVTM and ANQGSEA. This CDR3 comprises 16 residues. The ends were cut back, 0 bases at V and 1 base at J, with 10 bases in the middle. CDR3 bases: TGCAGCGTTGAAGAAGGCGGGGCGTCTGGGGCCAACGTCCTGACTTTC. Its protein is CSVEEGGASGANVLTF.

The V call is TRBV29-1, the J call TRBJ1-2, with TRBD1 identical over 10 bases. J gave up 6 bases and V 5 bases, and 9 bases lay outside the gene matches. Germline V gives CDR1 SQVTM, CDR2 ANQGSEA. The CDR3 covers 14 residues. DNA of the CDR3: TGCAGCGTTAGCCCACGACAGGGGGCTGATGGCTACACCTTC. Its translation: CSVSPRQGADGYTF.

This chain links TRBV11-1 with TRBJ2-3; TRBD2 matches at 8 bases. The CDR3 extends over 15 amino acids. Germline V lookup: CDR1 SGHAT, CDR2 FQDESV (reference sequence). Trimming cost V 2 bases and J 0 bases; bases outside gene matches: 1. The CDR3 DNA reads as TGTGCCAGCAGCTTACCTAGCGGGAGCACAGATACGCAGTATTTT. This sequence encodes CASSLPSGSTDTQYF.

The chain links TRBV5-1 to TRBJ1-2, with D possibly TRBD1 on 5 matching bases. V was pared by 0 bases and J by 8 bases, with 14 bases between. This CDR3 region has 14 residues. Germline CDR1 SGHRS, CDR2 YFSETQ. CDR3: CASSLEFGGDGYTF. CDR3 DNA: TGCGCCAGCAGCTTGGAATTCGGGGGGGACGGCTACACCTTC.

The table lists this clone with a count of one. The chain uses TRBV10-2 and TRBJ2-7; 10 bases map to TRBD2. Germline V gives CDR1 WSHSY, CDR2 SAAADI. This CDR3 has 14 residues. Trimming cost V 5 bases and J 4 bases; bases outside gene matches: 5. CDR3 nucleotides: TGCGCCAGCAGTCAAGCGGGAGGGCCTTACGAGCAGTACTTC. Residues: CASSQAGGPYEQYF.

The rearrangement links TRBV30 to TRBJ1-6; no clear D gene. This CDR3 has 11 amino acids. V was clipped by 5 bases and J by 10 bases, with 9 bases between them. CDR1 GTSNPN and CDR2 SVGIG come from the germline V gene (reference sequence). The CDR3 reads CAWALSSPLHF. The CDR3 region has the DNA TGTGCCTGGGCCCTTAGCTCACCCCTCCACTTT.

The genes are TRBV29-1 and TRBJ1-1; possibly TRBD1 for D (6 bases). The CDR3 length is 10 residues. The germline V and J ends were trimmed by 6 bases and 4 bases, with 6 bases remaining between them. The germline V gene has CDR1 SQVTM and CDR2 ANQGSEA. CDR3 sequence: CSVGGTEAFF. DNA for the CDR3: TGCAGCGTAGGGGGCACTGAAGCTTTCTTT.

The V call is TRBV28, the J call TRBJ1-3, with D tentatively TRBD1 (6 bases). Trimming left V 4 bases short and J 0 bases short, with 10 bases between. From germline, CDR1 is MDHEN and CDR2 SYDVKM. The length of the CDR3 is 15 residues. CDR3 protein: CASSYRVLSGNTIYF. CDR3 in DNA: TGTGCCAGCAGTTACAGGGTTCTCTCTGGAAACACCATATATTTT.

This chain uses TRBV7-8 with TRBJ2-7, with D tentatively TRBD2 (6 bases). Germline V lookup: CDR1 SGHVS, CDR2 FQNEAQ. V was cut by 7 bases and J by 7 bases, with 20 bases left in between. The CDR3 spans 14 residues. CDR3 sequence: CASTPGEALREQYF. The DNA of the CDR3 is TGTGCCAGCACCCCTGGGGAGGCCCTACGGGAGCAGTACTTC.

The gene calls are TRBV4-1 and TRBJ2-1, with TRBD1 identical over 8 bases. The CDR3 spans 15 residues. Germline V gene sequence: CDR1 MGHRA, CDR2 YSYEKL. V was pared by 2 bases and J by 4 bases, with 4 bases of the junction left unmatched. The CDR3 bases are TGCGCCAGCAGCCAACTCCGGGACAGGTACAATGAGCAGTTCTTC. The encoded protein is CASSQLRDRYNEQFF.

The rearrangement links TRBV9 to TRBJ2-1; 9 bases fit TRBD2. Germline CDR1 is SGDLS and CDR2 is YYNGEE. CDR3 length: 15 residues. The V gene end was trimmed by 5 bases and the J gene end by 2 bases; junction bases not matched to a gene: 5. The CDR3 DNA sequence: TGTGCCAGCAGTCTTAGCGGGGGCGCCTACAATGAGCAGTTCTTC. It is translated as CASSLSGGAYNEQFF.

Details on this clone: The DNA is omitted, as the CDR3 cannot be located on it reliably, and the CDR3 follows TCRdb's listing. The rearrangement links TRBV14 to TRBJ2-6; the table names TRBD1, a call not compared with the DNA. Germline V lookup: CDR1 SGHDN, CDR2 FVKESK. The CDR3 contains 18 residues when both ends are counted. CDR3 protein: CASSQGRGLRAGANVLTF.

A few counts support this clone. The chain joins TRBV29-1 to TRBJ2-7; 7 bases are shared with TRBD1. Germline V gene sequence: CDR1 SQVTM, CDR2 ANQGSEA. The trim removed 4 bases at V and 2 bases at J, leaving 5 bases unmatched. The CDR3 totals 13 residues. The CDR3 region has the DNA TGCAGCGTTGGAGGGACAGAGCCCTACGAGCAGTACTTC. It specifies CSVGGTEPYEQYF.

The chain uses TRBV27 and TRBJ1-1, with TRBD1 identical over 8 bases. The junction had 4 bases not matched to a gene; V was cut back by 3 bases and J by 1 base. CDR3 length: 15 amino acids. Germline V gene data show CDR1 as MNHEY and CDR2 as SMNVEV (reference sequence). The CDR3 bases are TGTGCCAGCAGTTTCTCCAGGGGGCAGAACACTGAAGCTTTCTTT. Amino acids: CASSFSRGQNTEAFF.

The CDR3 DNA is TGTGCCAGTAGGGACAGGGGGCCCTATGGCTACACCTTC. Translating gives CASRDRGPYGYTF. The V call is TRBV19, the J call TRBJ1-2; TRBD1 matches at 11 bases. J was trimmed by 4 bases and V by 6 bases; bases with no gene match: 1. This CDR3 has 13 residues. Germline CDR1 and CDR2: LNHDA and SQIVND (reference sequence).

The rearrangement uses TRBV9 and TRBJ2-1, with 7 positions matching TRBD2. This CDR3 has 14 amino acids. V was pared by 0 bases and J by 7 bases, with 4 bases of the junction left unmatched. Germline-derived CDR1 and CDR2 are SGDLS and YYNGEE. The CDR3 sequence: CASSVAASGNEQFF. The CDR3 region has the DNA TGTGCCAGCAGCGTAGCTGCTAGCGGAAATGAGCAGTTCTTC.

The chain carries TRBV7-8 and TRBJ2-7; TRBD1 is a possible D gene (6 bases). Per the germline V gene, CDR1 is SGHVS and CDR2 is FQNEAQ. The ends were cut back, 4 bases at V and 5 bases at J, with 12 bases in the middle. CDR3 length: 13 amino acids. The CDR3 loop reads CASSSGQIHEQYF. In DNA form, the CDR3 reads TGTGCCAGCAGCTCCGGACAGATCCACGAGCAGTACTTC.

The CDR3 spells CASSYNRGPEAFF. The DNA for the CDR3 is TGCGCCAGCAGCTACAACAGGGGCCCTGAAGCTTTCTTT. The genes are TRBV5-1 and TRBJ1-1; TRBD1 aligns across 7 bases. With 3 bases clipped from V and 6 bases from J, the junction kept 5 bases outside the gene matches. Germline V gene data show CDR1 as SGHRS and CDR2 as YFSETQ. The CDR3 is 13 residues long.

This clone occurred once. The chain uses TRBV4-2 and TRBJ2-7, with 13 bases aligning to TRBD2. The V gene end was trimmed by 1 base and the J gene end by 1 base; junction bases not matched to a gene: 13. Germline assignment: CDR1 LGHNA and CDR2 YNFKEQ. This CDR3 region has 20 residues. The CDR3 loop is CASSQGPLSGLAGVSYEQYF. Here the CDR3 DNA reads TGTGCCAGCAGCCAAGGGCCCCTTTCAGGACTAGCGGGAGTGTCCTACGAGCAGTACTTC.

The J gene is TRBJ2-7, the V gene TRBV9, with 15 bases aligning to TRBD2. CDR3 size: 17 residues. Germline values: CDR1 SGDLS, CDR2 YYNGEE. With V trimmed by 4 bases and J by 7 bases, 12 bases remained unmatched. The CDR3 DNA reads TGTGCCAGCAGCCCAGGACTAGCGGGAGGGCTCGTGGAAGAGCAGTACTTC. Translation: CASSPGLAGGLVEEQYF.

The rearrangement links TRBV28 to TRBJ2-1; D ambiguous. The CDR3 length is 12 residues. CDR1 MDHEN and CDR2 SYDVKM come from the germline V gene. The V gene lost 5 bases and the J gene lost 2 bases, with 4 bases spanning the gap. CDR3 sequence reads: CASSPAYNEQFF. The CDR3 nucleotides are TGTGCCAGCAGTCCGGCCTACAATGAGCAGTTCTTC. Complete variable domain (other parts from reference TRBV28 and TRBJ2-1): DVKVTQSSRYLVKRTGEKVFLECVQDMDHENMFWYRQDPGLGLRLIYFSYDVKMKEKGDIPEGYSVSREKKERFSLILESASTNQTSMYLCASSPAYNEQFFGPGTRLTVL.

The CDR3 DNA is TGTGCCAGCAGCGTAGGCGGGTGGAGCGAAGAGACCCAGTACTTC. It is translated as CASSVGGWSEETQYF. The V call is TRBV9, the J call TRBJ2-5; D is possibly TRBD2 (5 bases). This CDR3 is built from 15 residues. CDR1 SGDLS and CDR2 YYNGEE come from the germline V gene. With 0 bases removed from V and 3 bases from J, the gap between germline ends came to 12 bases.

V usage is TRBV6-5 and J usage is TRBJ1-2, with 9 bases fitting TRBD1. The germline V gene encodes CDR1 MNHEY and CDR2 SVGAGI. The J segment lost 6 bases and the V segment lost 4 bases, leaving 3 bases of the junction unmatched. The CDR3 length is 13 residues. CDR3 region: CASSFGTGNGYTF. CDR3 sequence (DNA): TGTGCCAGCAGTTTCGGGACAGGGAATGGCTACACCTTC.

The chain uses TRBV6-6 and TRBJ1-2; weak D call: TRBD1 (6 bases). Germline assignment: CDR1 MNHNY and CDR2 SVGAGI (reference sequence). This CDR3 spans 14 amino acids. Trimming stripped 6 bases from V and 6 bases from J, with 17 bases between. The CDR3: CASSEVGGYHGYTF. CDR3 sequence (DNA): TGTGCCAGCAGCGAGGTAGGGGGATATCATGGCTACACCTTC.